The sequence of this T cell receptor beta chain was determined in a study of blood T cell repertoires in COVID-19. Study as a whole: The origin of the acute and convalescent COVID-19 samples was the United States, Italy and Spain.

CDR1 SGDLS and CDR2 YYNGEE come from the germline V gene. The CDR3 consists of 14 residues. With 3 bases clipped from V and 6 bases from J, the junction kept 1 base outside the gene matches. Original handling: Estimated nucleated cell counts came from reference gene primer amplification. This table comes from immunoSEQ multiplex PCR, and its TCRdb copy is limited to in-frame clones, with some not included. The V and J calls and clone size come from that table; D and trimming were worked out from the DNA. The table includes approximately 500,000 clones, 75% to 90% detected once. The chain employs TRBV9 and TRBJ1-6; 9 bases align to TRBD1. Input material: peripheral blood. This receptor was taken from a human donor in a cohort sampled during active COVID-19. The chain's CDR3 is CASSGGQGNSPLHF. The CDR3 nucleotides are TGTGCCAGCAGCGGGGGACAGGGTAATTCACCCCTCCACTTT.